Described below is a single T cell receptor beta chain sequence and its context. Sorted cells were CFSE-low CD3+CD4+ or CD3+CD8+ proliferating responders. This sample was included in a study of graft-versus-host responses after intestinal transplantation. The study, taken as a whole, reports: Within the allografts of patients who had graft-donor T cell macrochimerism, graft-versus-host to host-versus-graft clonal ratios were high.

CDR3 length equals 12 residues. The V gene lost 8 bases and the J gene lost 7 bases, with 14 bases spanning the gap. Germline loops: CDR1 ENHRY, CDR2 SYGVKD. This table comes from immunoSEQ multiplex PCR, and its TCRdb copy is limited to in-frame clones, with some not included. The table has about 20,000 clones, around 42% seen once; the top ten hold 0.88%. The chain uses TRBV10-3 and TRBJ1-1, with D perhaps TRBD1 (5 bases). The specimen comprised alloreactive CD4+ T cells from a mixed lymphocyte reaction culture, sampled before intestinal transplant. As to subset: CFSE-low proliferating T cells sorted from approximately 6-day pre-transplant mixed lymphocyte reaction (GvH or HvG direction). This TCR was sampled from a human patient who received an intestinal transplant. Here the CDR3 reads CAIGAAVYEAFF. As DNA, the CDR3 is TGTGCCATCGGGGCAGCCGTATATGAAGCTTTCTTT.